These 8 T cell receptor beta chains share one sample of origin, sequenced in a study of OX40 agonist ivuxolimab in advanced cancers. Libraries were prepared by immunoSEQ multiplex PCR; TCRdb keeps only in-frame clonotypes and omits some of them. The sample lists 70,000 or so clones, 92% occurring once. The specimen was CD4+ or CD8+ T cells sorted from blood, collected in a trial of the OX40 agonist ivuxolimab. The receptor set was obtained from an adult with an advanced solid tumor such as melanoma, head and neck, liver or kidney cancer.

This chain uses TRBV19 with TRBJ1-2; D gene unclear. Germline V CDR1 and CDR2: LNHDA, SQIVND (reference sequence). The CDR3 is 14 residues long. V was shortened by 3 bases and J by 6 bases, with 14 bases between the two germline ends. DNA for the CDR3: TGTGCCAGTAGTATTGGTGGCAGCGGGGATGGCTACACCTTC. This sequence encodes CASSIGGSGDGYTF. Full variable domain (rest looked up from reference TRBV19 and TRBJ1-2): DGGITQSPKYLFRKEGQNVTLSCEQNLNHDAMYWYRQDPGQGLRLIYYSQIVNDFQKGDIAEGYSVSREKKESFPLTVTSAQKNPTAFYLCASSIGGSGDGYTFGSGTRLTVV.

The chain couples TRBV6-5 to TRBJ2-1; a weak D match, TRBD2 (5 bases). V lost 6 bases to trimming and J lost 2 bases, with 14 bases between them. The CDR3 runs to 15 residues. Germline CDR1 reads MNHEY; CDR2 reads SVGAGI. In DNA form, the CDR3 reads TGTGCCAGCAGACCCGCCCCGAGGGCCTACAATGAGCAGTTCTTC. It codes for CASRPAPRAYNEQFF.

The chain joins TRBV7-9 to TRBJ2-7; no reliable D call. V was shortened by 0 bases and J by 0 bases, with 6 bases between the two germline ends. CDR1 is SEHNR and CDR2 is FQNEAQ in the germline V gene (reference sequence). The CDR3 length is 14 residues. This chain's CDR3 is CASSLAGSSYEQYF. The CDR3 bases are TGTGCCAGCAGCTTAGCTGGAAGCTCCTACGAGCAGTACTTC.

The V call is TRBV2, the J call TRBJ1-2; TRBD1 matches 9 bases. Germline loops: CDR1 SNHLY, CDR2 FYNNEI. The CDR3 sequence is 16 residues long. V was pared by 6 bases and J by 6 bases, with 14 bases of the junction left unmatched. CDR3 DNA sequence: TGTGCCAGCAGCGTCGACCGGACAGGGGACAGAAATGGCTACACCTTC. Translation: CASSVDRTGDRNGYTF.

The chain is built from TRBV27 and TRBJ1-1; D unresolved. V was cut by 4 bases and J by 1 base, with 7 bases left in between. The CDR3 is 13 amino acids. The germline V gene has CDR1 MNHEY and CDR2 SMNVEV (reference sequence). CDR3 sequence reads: CASSSGSNTEAFF. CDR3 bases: TGTGCCAGCAGTTCGGGGTCGAACACTGAAGCTTTCTTT.

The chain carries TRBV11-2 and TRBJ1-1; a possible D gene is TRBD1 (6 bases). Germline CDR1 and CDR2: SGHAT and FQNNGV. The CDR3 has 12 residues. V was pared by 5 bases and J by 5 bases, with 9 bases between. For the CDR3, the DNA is TGTGCCAGCAGCCTCACAGGGACTGAAGCTTTCTTT. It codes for CASSLTGTEAFF.

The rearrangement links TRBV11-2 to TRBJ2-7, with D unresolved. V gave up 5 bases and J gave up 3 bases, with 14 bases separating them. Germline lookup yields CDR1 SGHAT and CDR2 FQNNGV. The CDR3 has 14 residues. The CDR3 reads CASSGFAYLYEQYF. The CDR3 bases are TGTGCCAGCAGCGGATTTGCCTATCTCTACGAGCAGTACTTC.

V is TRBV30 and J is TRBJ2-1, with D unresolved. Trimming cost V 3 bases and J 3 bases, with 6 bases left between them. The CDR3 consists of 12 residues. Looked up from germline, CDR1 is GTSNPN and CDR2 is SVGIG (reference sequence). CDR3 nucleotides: TGTGCCTGGAGCCCTAGCTACAATGAGCAGTTCTTC. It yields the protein CAWSPSYNEQFF.